This T cell receptor (beta chain) derives from a study of OX40 agonist ivuxolimab in advanced cancers. Whole-study context: As their treatment, patients were administered ivuxolimab, an agonistic anti-OX40 (CD134) antibody. Findings and caveats of the study: By week 6 at 0.1 to 3.0 mg/kg, blood CD4+ and CD8+ T cells had expanded clonally.

Notes on this clone: Its antigen is unidentified.

The length of the CDR3 is 15 residues. The J segment lost 3 bases and the V segment lost 5 bases, leaving 4 bases of the junction unmatched. Germline V lookup: CDR1 MNHEY, CDR2 SVGAGI. Sequenced by immunoSEQ multiplex PCR; TCRdb stores in-frame clones only, minus some. This table has nearly 70,000 clones, roughly 88% appearing once. The material sequenced was CD4+ or CD8+ T cells sorted from blood, taken in a trial of the OX40 agonist ivuxolimab. The chain uses TRBV6-5 and TRBJ2-4; 10 nucleotides align to TRBD1. This TCR derives from an adult with an advanced solid tumor such as melanoma, head and neck, liver or kidney cancer. DNA for the CDR3: TGTGCCAGCAGTGGGACAGGGGTGGGCAAAAACATTCAGTACTTC. Translated: CASSGTGVGKNIQYF.